This TCR beta chain was identified during a study of identical twins. This clonotype was observed at least ten times. TCRdb called the 5' RACE reads again in MiXCR, with one record for every CDR3 protein. Of nearly 650,000 distinct CDR3 sequences detected, under 8.5% appear once; the ten largest clones hold roughly 1.6%. The CDR3 is 14 residues long. In germline, CDR1 is SEHNR, CDR2 FQNEAQ (reference sequence). V lost 5 bases and J lost 8, with 16 bases in between. The sample was also reused in another study, on yellow fever vaccine responses in identical twins.

The TCR sequence derives from a woman between 18 and 29 years old in good health. The sequenced material came from PBMCs. V gene TRBV7-9 combines with J gene TRBJ1-3; D not resolved. DNA for the CDR3: TGTGCCAGCAGCGCTAGCCATATTCGGGACACCATATATTTT. It yields the protein CASSASHIRDTIYF.